This T cell receptor (beta chain) comes out of a study of shared clonotypes between healthy human individuals. Study results and limitations: Memory subsets generally showed smaller estimated richness than naive subsets did.

Germline CDR1 MNHEY, CDR2 SMNVEV (reference sequence). There are 15 residues in the CDR3. After removal of 5 bases from V and 7 bases from J, the junction contained 11 bases not matched to a gene. This clone appeared a single time. Its matching antigen is unknown. Naive CD8 cells comprised CD45RO-negative, CCR7-positively selected cells, excluding terminally differentiated effector memory CD45RA+ cells. Among the donors, all were Caucasian adults who lived in Nashville, Tennessee. Execution of the assay was at deep level. Repertoires were generated with immunoSEQ multiplex PCR, while TCRdb's copy carries only in-frame clones and drops some. The sample has 1.5 million to 2.5 million clones; around 96% are singletons.

Specimen: naive CD8+ T cells sorted from blood. This receptor was identified in a man aged 18 to 35 in good health. V and J are TRBV27 and TRBJ2-7; 10 nucleotides agree with TRBD2. The CDR3 is CASSMKLAGAGEQYF. CDR3 bases: TGTGCCAGCAGTATGAAGCTAGCGGGAGCAGGGGAGCAGTACTTC.